The 2 T cell receptor beta chains below were found in one sample sequenced in a study of T cells in Graves' hyperthyroidism and ophthalmopathy. Regions amplified from RNA transcripts were the TCR beta CDR3 regions. The TCR CDR3 first-round RT-PCR relied on the HTBI primer set. A single record per CDR3 protein comes from TCRdb applying MiXCR to the multiplex PCR reads. The sample consists of about 290,000 distinct CDR3 sequences, over 15% of them appearing once. Sequenced sample: blood. The receptor source for this set is a man aged 30 to 45 with Graves' hyperthyroidism.

This clonotype was detected ten times or more. This chain links TRBV5-6 with TRBJ2-1, with D unresolved. CDR3 length: 15 residues. V gave up 1 base and J gave up 6 bases, with 14 bases separating them. Per the germline V gene, CDR1 is SGHDT and CDR2 is YYEEEE. The CDR3 DNA is TGTGCCAGCAGCTTGTGGCCCTACCTATCCAATGAGCAGTTCTTC. Translating it yields CASSLWPYLSNEQFF.

The chain uses TRBV11-3 and TRBJ2-7; a weak D match, TRBD1 (5 bases). The CDR3 has 15 amino acids. Trimming took 1 base from V and 1 from J, leaving 11 bases between them. Per germline, CDR1 SGHNT and CDR2 YENEEA. The CDR3 DNA follows: TGTGCCAGCAGCTTAGGACAGTCGAATTCCTACGAGCAGTACTTC. Translated: CASSLGQSNSYEQYF.